The 22 T cell receptor beta chains below were found in one sample sequenced in a study of T cells after posttransplantation cyclophosphamide. The table came from immunoSEQ multiplex PCR; TCRdb's copy has only in-frame clones and leaves some out. The specimen has approximately 24,000 clones, none found just once. Material: PBMCs. These receptors came from a woman aged 55-70 years in good health, CMV-negative, and a related stem cell transplant donor.

This clone turned up a few times. The chain employs TRBV27 and TRBJ2-1; 14 bases are shared with TRBD2. V was pared by 3 bases and J by 6 bases, with 1 base of the junction left unmatched. The germline V gene encodes CDR1 MNHEY and CDR2 SMNVEV (reference sequence). This CDR3 is 15 amino acids long. CDR3 residues: CASSLTSGGANEQFF. The CDR3 DNA is TGTGCCAGCAGTTTGACTAGCGGGGGGGCCAATGAGCAGTTCTTC.

This clone showed up many times. The chain has TRBV11-2 and TRBJ2-6, with D perhaps TRBD1 (6 bases). CDR1 and CDR2 (germline): SGHAT, FQNNGV. The CDR3 is 16 residues long. The germline V and J ends were trimmed by 4 bases and 2 bases, with 12 bases remaining between them. The CDR3 sequence is CASSSTGQTGANVLTF. The CDR3 nucleotides read TGTGCCAGCAGCTCAACAGGGCAGACTGGGGCCAACGTCCTGACTTTC.

This clone was detected many times. The chain uses TRBV7-9 and TRBJ1-5, with D perhaps TRBD1 (5 bases). The CDR3 is 16 amino acids. V shed 0 bases and J shed 10 bases, with 19 bases lying between them. The germline V gene has CDR1 SEHNR and CDR2 FQNEAQ (reference sequence). The CDR3: CASSLARPGGTGPQHF. CDR3 coding DNA: TGTGCCAGCAGCTTAGCTCGGCCGGGGGGAACCGGACCCCAGCATTTT.

This clone was seen repeatedly, ten times or more. The J gene is TRBJ2-7, the V gene TRBV6-5, with 7 nucleotides matching TRBD2. Losses at the gene ends were 0 bases for V and 1 base for J; bases not matched to a gene: 3. The CDR3 extends over 15 amino acids. Germline loops: CDR1 MNHEY, CDR2 SVGAGI. The CDR3 nucleotides are TGTGCCAGCAGTTACTCGTCGCGGGGGTCCTACGAGCAGTACTTC. Amino acids: CASSYSSRGSYEQYF.

This clone has at least ten counts. V usage is TRBV6-5 and J usage is TRBJ2-5, with 12 positions matching TRBD2. Germline values: CDR1 MNHEY, CDR2 SVGAGI. The CDR3 spans 16 residues. V shed 4 bases, J shed 1 base, and the junction held 4 bases outside the gene matches. The DNA of the CDR3 is TGTGCCAGCAGTTTGCTAGCGGGGGGGCCCCAAGAGACCCAGTACTTC. Translated: CASSLLAGGPQETQYF.

This clone was seen ten or more times. The chain links TRBV4-3 to TRBJ1-1, with D possibly matching TRBD1 (5 bases). Germline V gives CDR1 LGHNA, CDR2 YSLEER. Between the trimmed V and J ends, which lost 4 bases and 2 bases, there was a span of 17 bases. The CDR3 spans 16 residues. The CDR3 DNA follows: TGCGCCAGCAGCCCCACGGTTACCAGGGTAAACACTGAAGCTTTCTTT. It encodes CASSPTVTRVNTEAFF.

This clone showed up many times. The rearrangement joins TRBV11-3 to TRBJ2-2, with D possibly being TRBD1 (5 bases). Trimming cost V 5 bases and J 9 bases, with 22 bases left between them. CDR3 length: 16 residues. CDR1 and CDR2 (germline): SGHNT, YENEEA. CDR3 in DNA: TGTGCCAGCAGCCTGCCCGACAGATTTTGTATCAGGGAGCTGTTTTTT. This gives the protein CASSLPDRFCIRELFF.

This clone was detected many times. The rearrangement uses TRBV7-2 and TRBJ1-4; TRBD1 is a possible D gene (6 bases). The CDR3 has 12 amino acids. Germline V lookup: CDR1 SGHTA, CDR2 FQGNSA. Trimming pared 5 bases from V and 13 bases from J, leaving 14 bases between. The CDR3 loop is CASSPTGNLLFF. The CDR3 DNA is TGTGCCAGCAGCCCAACAGGGAACTTACTGTTTTTT.

This clone was seen ten or more times. The chain has TRBV18 and TRBJ1-1; the D is unclear. CDR1 is KGHSH and CDR2 is LQKENI in the germline V gene. The CDR3 has 14 amino acids. The germline V and J ends were trimmed by 3 bases and 1 base, with 9 bases remaining between them. Here the CDR3 reads CASSPSTENTEAFF. The CDR3 nucleotides are TGTGCCAGCTCACCGTCGACTGAGAACACTGAAGCTTTCTTT.

This clone was counted many times. The chain is built from TRBV27 and TRBJ2-7; D is possibly TRBD2 (5 bases). Germline V gives CDR1 MNHEY, CDR2 SMNVEV (reference sequence). The CDR3 is 14 amino acids. The V gene lost 0 bases and the J gene lost 0 bases, with 6 bases spanning the gap. This CDR3 is CASSLSGDSYEQYF. CDR3 coding DNA: TGTGCCAGCAGTTTATCCGGGGACTCCTACGAGCAGTACTTC.

V gene TRBV25-1 combines with J gene TRBJ2-1; 10 positions match TRBD2. The junction had 2 bases not matched to a gene; V was cut back by 5 bases and J by 4 bases. The V gene's germline CDR1 is MGHDK and CDR2 SYGVNS. The CDR3 length is 14 residues. CDR3 sequence: CASSWTSGYNEQFF. The CDR3, as DNA: TGTGCCAGCAGTTGGACTAGCGGTTACAATGAGCAGTTCTTC.

Many counts were recorded for this clone. V and J are TRBV5-1 and TRBJ2-7, with D unclear. Looked up from germline, CDR1 is SGHRS and CDR2 is YFSETQ. The V gene lost 4 bases and the J gene lost 3 bases, with 8 bases spanning the gap. The CDR3 consists of 12 residues. The CDR3 here is CASSLLGYEQYV. The DNA of the CDR3 is TGCGCCAGCAGCCTCCTAGGCTACGAGCAGTACGTC.

This clone was seen ten or more times. This chain links TRBV5-8 with TRBJ2-7; TRBD1 agrees at 11 bases. V gave up 0 bases and J gave up 0 bases; unmatched junction bases: 5. The CDR3 is made up of 17 amino acids. From germline, CDR1 is SGHTS and CDR2 YDEGEE. CDR3: CASSLGVGTGGSYEQYV. CDR3 sequence (DNA): TGTGCCAGCAGCTTGGGGGTCGGGACAGGGGGCTCCTACGAGCAGTACGTC.

This clone was recorded at least ten times. The chain couples TRBV10-3 to TRBJ1-2, with 11 nucleotides matching TRBD1. Germline V gene lookup returns CDR1 ENHRY and CDR2 SYGVKD. Trimming took 10 bases from V and 8 from J; bases not matched to a gene: 6. CDR3 length equals 12 residues. This CDR3 reads CATGQGAGGYTF. The CDR3 DNA follows: TGTGCCACCGGACAGGGGGCGGGCGGCTACACCTTC.

This chain connects TRBV11-2 to TRBJ2-3; 7 bases are a match to TRBD1. CDR3 length: 17 residues. Germline lookup yields CDR1 SGHAT and CDR2 FQNNGV. The V segment lost 1 base and the J segment 3 bases; nucleotides outside the gene matches: 10. CDR3 protein: CASSLGTRQGLTDTQYF. DNA of the CDR3: TGTGCCAGCAGCTTAGGGACCAGACAGGGTTTGACAGATACGCAGTATTTT.

The V gene is TRBV7-8, the J gene TRBJ2-7; tentative D call: TRBD1 (5 bases). The CDR3 consists of 14 residues. V was pared by 1 base and J by 7 bases, with 14 bases between. The germline V gene has CDR1 SGHVS and CDR2 FQNEAQ. CDR3 protein: CASSLERRVGEQYF. CDR3 in DNA: TGTGCCAGCAGCTTAGAACGCAGGGTGGGAGAGCAGTACTTC.

This clone was found many times. The CDR3 protein is CASSQDRIGANVLTF. DNA for the CDR3: TGTGCCAGCAGCCAAGACCGTATCGGGGCCAACGTCCTGACTTTC. The rearrangement links TRBV4-2 to TRBJ2-6, with unresolved D. The CDR3 loop spans 15 amino acids. Germline CDR1 is LGHNA and CDR2 is YNFKEQ. The V end was cut by 0 bases, the J end by 4 bases, with 7 bases between.

The gene calls are TRBV27 and TRBJ2-5; TRBD2 agrees at 13 bases. The length of the CDR3 is 16 residues. Germline V gene data show CDR1 as MNHEY and CDR2 as SMNVEV (reference sequence). The J segment lost 4 bases and the V segment lost 5 bases, leaving 7 bases of the junction unmatched. CDR3 sequence: CASSPLAGGPGETQYF. Written as DNA, the CDR3 is TGTGCCAGCAGTCCACTAGCGGGGGGGCCGGGAGAGACCCAGTACTTC.

A few counts support this clone. The chain couples TRBV7-6 to TRBJ2-2; 14 nucleotides align to TRBD2. There are 17 residues in the CDR3. CDR1 SGHVS and CDR2 FNYEAQ come from the germline V gene. Trimming at V came to 5 bases and at J to 6 bases, leaving 8 bases not matched to a gene. CDR3 in DNA: TGTGCCAGCAGCCTCGGACTAGCGGGAGGTCTCTCCGGGGAGCTGTTTTTT. Translating gives CASSLGLAGGLSGELFF.

This clone was recorded many times. This chain uses TRBV10-1 with TRBJ2-5; D uncertain. Trimming shortened V by 2 bases and J by 6 bases, and 7 bases separated the two germline ends. This CDR3 has 12 amino acids. CDR1 is WNHNN, CDR2 SYGVQD, per germline (reference sequence). CDR3 amino acids: CASSEPGKTQYF. The CDR3 DNA is TGCGCCAGCAGTGAGCCCGGTAAGACCCAGTACTTC.

This clone was counted a few times. This chain connects TRBV29-1 to TRBJ2-3, with 10 bases identical to TRBD1. This CDR3 has 15 residues. Germline V gene sequence: CDR1 SQVTM, CDR2 ANQGSEA. J lost 4 bases, V lost 4 bases, and 8 bases had no gene match. The CDR3 DNA follows: TGCAGCGTTGGCCGGGACAGGGGAGAGGCAGATACGCAGTATTTT. Protein: CSVGRDRGEADTQYF.

This clone was seen repeatedly, ten times or more. The chain employs TRBV5-1 and TRBJ2-5; TRBD2 aligns across 10 bases. From germline, CDR1 is SGHRS and CDR2 YFSETQ. The CDR3 sequence is 14 residues long. J gave up 3 bases and V 4 bases, and 3 bases lay outside the gene matches. The CDR3 DNA sequence: TGCGCCAGCAGCCTAACTAGCGGGAAAGAGACCCAGTACTTC. Translated: CASSLTSGKETQYF. Full variable domain (missing parts from reference TRBV5-1 and TRBJ2-5): KAGVTQTPRYLIKTRGQQVTLSCSPISGHRSVSWYQQTPGQGLQFLFEYFSETQRNKGNFPGRFSGRQFSNSRSEMNVSTLELGDSALYLCASSLTSGKETQYFGPGTRLLVL.